The clone carrying this T cell receptor beta chain was observed many times. The target antigen is unknown. This sample is part of a study of regulatory T cells in long-lasting Graves disease. Study-level results: It is possible that accuracy was reduced by the small size of the sample.

Stated time point: newly diagnosed GD, antithyroid drugs for less than 3 months. The TCR library was prepared using RNA isolated from PBMCs. Germline CDR1 SGHNT, CDR2 YENEEA. The CDR3 is made up of 17 amino acids. The ends lost 4 bases at V and 0 bases at J; junction bases unmatched: 5. Construction of TCR beta libraries relied on iRepertoire HTBI primers and on Arm-PCR targeting CDR3 regions. TCRdb called the multiplex PCR reads again in MiXCR, with one record for every CDR3 protein. The table records some 220,000 distinct CDR3 sequences, roughly 19% of them present only once. The sample was also linked to a second study, of T cells in Graves' hyperthyroidism and ophthalmopathy.

The chain has TRBV11-3 and TRBJ2-6, with TRBD2 matching over 8 bases. This clonotype originated in a woman aged 30 to 39 with Graves disease. Sequenced here: peripheral blood mononuclear cells (PBMCs), sampled at new diagnosis, from a patient treated with antithyroid drugs. As DNA, the CDR3 is TGTGCCAGCAGCTCGTCCGGGACTAGCTCTGGGGCCAACGTCCTGACTTTC. This encodes CASSSSGTSSGANVLTF.